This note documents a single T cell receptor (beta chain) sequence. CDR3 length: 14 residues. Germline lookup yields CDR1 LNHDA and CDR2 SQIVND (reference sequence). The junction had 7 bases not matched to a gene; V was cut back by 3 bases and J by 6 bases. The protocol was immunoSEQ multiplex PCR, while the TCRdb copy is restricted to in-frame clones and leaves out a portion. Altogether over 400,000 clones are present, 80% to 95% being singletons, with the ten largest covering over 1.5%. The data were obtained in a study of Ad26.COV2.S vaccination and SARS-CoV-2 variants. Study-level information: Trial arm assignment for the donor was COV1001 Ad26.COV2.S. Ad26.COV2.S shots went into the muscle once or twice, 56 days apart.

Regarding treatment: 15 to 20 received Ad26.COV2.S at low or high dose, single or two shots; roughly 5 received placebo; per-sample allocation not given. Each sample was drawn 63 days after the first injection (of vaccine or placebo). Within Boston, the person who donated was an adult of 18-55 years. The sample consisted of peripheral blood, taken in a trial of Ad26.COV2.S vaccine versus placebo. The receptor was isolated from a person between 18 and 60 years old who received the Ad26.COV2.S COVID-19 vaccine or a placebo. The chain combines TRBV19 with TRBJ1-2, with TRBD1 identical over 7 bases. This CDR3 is CASSIGRGLNGYTF. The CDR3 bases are TGTGCCAGTAGTATCGGTAGGGGGCTTAATGGCTACACCTTC.